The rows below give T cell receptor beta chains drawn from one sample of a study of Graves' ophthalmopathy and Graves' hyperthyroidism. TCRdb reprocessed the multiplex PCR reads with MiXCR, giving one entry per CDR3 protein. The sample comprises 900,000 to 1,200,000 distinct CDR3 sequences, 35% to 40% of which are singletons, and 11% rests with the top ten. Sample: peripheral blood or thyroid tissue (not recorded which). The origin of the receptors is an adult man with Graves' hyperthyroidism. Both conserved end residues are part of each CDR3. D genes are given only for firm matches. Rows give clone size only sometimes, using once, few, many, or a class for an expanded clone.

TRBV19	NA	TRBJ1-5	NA	CASSPRRGPQPQHF	TGTGCCAGTAGTCCCCGGCGGGGGCCTCAGCCCCAGCATTTT
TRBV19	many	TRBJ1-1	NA	CASSIARGWLF	TGTGCCAGTAGCATCGCCAGGGGTTGGCTCTTT
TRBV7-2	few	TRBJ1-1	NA	CASSLEAVGEAFF	TGTGCCAGCAGCCTCGAGGCCGTCGGTGAAGCTTTCTTT
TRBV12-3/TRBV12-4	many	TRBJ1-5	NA	CASSFAGASNQPQHF	TGTGCCAGCAGTTTTGCGGGAGCTAGCAATCAGCCCCAGCATTTT
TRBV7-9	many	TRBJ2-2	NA	CASSLSYRELFF	TGTGCCAGCAGCTTAAGTTACCGGGAGCTGTTTTTT
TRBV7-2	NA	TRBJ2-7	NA	CASSLKGWGESYEQYF	TGTGCCAGCAGCTTAAAGGGGTGGGGGGAAAGCTACGAGCAGTACTTC
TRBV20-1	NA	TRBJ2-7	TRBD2	CSASPAGGRDEQYF	TGCAGTGCTAGCCCAGCGGGGGGGAGGGATGAGCAGTACTTC
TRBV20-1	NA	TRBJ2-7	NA	CSASLTGRYF	TGCAGTGCTTCACTGACGGGGCGGTACTTC
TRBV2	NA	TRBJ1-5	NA	CASSGGPQGQPQHF	TGTGCCAGCAGTGGCGGTCCCCAAGGTCAGCCCCAGCATTTT
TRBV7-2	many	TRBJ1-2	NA	CASSLDTCTF	TGTGCCAGCAGCTTAGATACATGCACCTTC
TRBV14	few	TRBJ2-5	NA	CASSHQGQYETQYF	TGTGCCAGCAGCCACCAGGGACAATACGAGACCCAGTACTTC
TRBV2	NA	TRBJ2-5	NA	CASSGLETQYF	TGTGCCAGCAGTGGATTAGAGACCCAGTACTTC
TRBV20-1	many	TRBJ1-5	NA	CSARAQLYSNQPQHF	TGCAGTGCTAGAGCCCAGCTTTATAGCAATCAGCCCCAGCATTTT
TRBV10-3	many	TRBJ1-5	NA	CAISESAAGNQPQHF	TGTGCCATCAGTGAATCGGCGGCCGGTAATCAGCCCCAGCATTTT
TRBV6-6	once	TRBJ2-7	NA	CASSSLDGSYEQCF	TGTGCCAGCAGTTCTCTTGACGGTAGCTACGAGCAGTGCTTC
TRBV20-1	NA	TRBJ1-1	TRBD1	CSVSRGQDTEAFF	TGCAGTGTTTCCAGGGGGCAGGACACTGAAGCTTTCTTT
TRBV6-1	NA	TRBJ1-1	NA	CASSYLGGSEAFF	TGTGCCAGCAGTTATTTGGGGGGCTCTGAAGCTTTCTTT
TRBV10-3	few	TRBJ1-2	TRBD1	CAISGGDRGGNGYTF	TGTGCCATCAGTGGGGGGGACAGGGGAGGTAATGGCTACACCTTC
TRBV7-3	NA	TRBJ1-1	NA	CASSLSQAGGRTEASF	TGTGCCAGCAGCTTAAGTCAGGCAGGCGGGCGCACTGAAGCTTCCTTT
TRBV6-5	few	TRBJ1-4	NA	CASSYKPRGGSEKLFF	TGTGCCAGCAGTTATAAGCCGCGCGGGGGCAGTGAAAAACTGTTTTTT
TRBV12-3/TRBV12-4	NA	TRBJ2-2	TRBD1	CASSPDRGVTGELFF	TGTGCCAGCAGCCCTGACAGGGGCGTCACCGGGGAGCTGTTTTTT
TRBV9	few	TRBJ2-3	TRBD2	CASSVEETSGYTDTQYF	TGTGCCAGCAGCGTAGAAGAAACTAGCGGATACACAGATACGCAGTATTTT
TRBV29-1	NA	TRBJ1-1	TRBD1	CSVGQGAINTEAFF	TGCAGCGTTGGGCAGGGGGCTATAAACACTGAAGCTTTCTTT
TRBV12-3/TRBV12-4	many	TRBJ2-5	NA	CASSRMGETQYF	TGTGCCAGCAGCAGGATGGGAGAGACCCAGTACTTC
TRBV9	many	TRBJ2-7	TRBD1	CAIRTKDRKIRGQYF	TGTGCCATACGTACGAAGGACAGGAAGATCCGAGGGCAGTACTTC
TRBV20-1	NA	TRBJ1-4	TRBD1	CSADRGGINEKLFF	TGCAGTGCTGACAGGGGTGGGATAAATGAAAAACTGTTTTTT
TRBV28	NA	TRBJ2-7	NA	CASYSGAGHEQYF	TGTGCCAGCTACTCGGGGGCCGGGCACGAGCAGTACTTC
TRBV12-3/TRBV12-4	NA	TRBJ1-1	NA	CASSSVIGTEAFF	TGTGCCAGCAGTTCAGTCATCGGCACTGAAGCTTTCTTT
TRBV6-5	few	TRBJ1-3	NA	CASTPRGSSGNTIYF	TGTGCCAGCACTCCTCGGGGGAGCTCTGGAAACACCATATATTTT
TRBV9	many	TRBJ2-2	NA	CASSPRSRTNTGELFF	TGTGCCAGCAGCCCCCGTTCGAGAACGAACACCGGGGAGCTGTTTTTT
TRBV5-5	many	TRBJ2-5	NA	CASSPRVRAETQYF	TGTGCCAGCAGCCCACGGGTTAGGGCGGAGACCCAGTACTTC
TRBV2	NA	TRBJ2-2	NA	CASTNREGILYTGELFF	TGTGCCAGCACGAATCGCGAGGGGATACTGTACACCGGGGAGCTGTTTTTT
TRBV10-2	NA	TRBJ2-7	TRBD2	CASSAGLAGWAYEQYF	TGCGCCAGCAGTGCCGGACTAGCGGGATGGGCCTACGAGCAGTACTTC
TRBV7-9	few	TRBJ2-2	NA	CASSSYLSGTGLEAGELFF	TGTGCCAGCAGCTCCTATCTCTCCGGGACGGGCCTCGAGGCCGGGGAGCTGTTTTTT
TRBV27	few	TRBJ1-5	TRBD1	CASSSYGQGGNQPQHF	TGTGCCAGCAGTTCCTATGGACAGGGCGGCAATCAGCCCCAGCATTTT
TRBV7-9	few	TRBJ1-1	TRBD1	CASSLYEGANTEAFF	TGTGCCAGCAGCTTGTATGAGGGGGCGAACACTGAAGCTTTCTTT
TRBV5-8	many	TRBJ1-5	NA	CASRNRDRDQPQHF	TGTGCCAGCAGGAACCGGGACCGGGATCAGCCCCAGCATTTT
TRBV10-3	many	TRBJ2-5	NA	CAISDRETQYF	TGTGCCATCAGTGACCGGGAGACCCAGTACTTC
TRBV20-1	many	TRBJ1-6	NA	CSARADGRYNSPLHF	TGCAGTGCTAGGGCGGACGGGCGTTATAATTCACCCCTCCACTTT
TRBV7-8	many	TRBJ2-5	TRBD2	CASSVAGGYQETQYF	TGTGCCAGTTCGGTCGCGGGGGGGTACCAAGAGACCCAGTACTTC
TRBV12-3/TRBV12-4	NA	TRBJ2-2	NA	CASSFSRVGWDTGELFF	TGTGCCAGCAGTTTTTCCAGGGTTGGGTGGGACACCGGGGAGCTGTTTTTT
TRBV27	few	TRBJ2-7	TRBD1	CASSPLGTGYEQYF	TGTGCCAGCAGTCCACTTGGGACAGGCTACGAGCAGTACTTC